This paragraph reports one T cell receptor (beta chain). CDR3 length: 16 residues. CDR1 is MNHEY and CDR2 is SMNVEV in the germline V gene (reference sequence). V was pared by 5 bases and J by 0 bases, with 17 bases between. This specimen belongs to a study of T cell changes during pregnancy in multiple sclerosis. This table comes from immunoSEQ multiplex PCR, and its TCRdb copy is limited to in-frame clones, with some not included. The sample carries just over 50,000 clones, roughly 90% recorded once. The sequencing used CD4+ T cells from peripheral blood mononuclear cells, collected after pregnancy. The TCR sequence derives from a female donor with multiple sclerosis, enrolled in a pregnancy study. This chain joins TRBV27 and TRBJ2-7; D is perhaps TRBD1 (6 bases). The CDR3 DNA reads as TGTGCCAGCAGTCGAGGGTCCGGGACATACTCCTACGAGCAGTACTTC. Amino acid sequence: CASSRGSGTYSYEQYF.